One and the same sample provided the 30 T cell receptor beta chains below, sequenced in a study of cytomegalovirus exposure and HLA in healthy donors. Primers: 60 Vbeta forward and 13 Jbeta reverse. Only in-frame clones appear in the TCRdb table, and some are missing; sequencing was by immunoSEQ multiplex PCR. The sample holds roughly 150,000 clones, under 70% seen once. Material: PBMCs. Every receptor here comes from a woman aged 30 to 39 in good health and CMV-seropositive.

The chain uses TRBV21-1 and TRBJ1-2. TRBV21-1 is a known pseudogene. This CDR3 is built from 16 residues. CDR3 sequence: CASSKEAAEDDYGYTF. CDR3 DNA sequence: TGTGCCAGCAGCAAAGAAGCAGCGGAGGATGACTATGGCTACACCTTC.

V usage is TRBV21-1 and J usage is TRBJ2-1; the D segment call TRBD2 is taken from the table without a DNA check. TRBV21-1 is designated a pseudogene. The CDR3 consists of 13 residues. The CDR3 spells CALPGERECEQFF. The CDR3 nucleotides read TGTGCCCTCCCAGGGGAGCGGGAGTGTGAGCAGTTCTTC.

The chain combines TRBV27 with TRBJ1-2; 8 nucleotides line up with TRBD1. CDR1 is MNHEY, CDR2 SMNVEV, per germline (reference sequence). After removal of 5 bases from V and 7 bases from J, the junction contained 6 bases not matched to a gene. The CDR3 covers 13 residues. Written as DNA, the CDR3 is TGTGCCAGCAGTAGGCGGACAGGGCGTGGCTACACCTTC. Its protein is CASSRRTGRGYTF.

This rearrangement joins TRBV5-1 to TRBJ2-5; TRBD2 might be the D (6 bases). Trimming shortened V by 4 bases and J by 5 bases, and 12 bases separated the two germline ends. Germline V CDR1 and CDR2: SGHRS, YFSETQ. The length of the CDR3 is 13 residues. CDR3 DNA: TGCGCCAGCAGCCTGGGACTTGGGGAGACCCAGTACTTC. Its translation is CASSLGLGETQYF.

The CDR3 DNA follows: TGTGCCAGCAGTGATCTCAGGGCGCCCTATGGCTACACCTTC. Amino acids: CASSDLRAPYGYTF. The chain is built from TRBV6-4 and TRBJ1-2; the D gene is possibly TRBD1 (5 bases). The CDR3 sequence is 14 residues long. V was trimmed by 3 bases and J by 4 bases, leaving 12 bases between them. CDR1 is MRHNA and CDR2 is SNTAGT in the germline V gene.

This clone was counted between two and nine times. The chain couples TRBV7-2 to TRBJ2-2, with a weak D call TRBD2 (7 bases). CDR1 is SGHTA, CDR2 FQGNSA, per germline. The V gene lost 2 bases and the J gene lost 3 bases, with 22 bases spanning the gap. This CDR3 region has 19 residues. CDR3 sequence: CASSLSGLRRGRDTGELFF. The CDR3 nucleotides are TGTGCCAGCAGCTTATCTGGGTTAAGGCGGGGGCGTGACACCGGGGAGCTGTTTTTT. Combining the CDR3 with reference TRBV7-2 and TRBJ2-2 gives the whole variable domain GAGVSQSPSNKVTEKGKDVELRCDPISGHTALYWYRQSLGQGLEFLIYFQGNSAPDKSGLPSDRFSAERTGGSVSTLTIQRTQQEDSAVYLCASSLSGLRRGRDTGELFFGEGSRLTVL.

This sequence joins TRBV7-9 and TRBJ2-7; TRBD1 might be the D (5 bases). The V gene lost 1 base and the J gene lost 3 bases, with 10 bases spanning the gap. The CDR3 is 14 amino acids. Per germline, CDR1 SEHNR and CDR2 FQNEAQ (reference sequence). CDR3 residues: CASSLVGASYEQYF. For the CDR3, the DNA is TGTGCCAGCAGCTTAGTAGGGGCGAGCTACGAGCAGTACTTC.

The chain uses TRBV5-6 and TRBJ1-6; D unclear. The V gene's germline CDR1 is SGHDT and CDR2 YYEEEE. CDR3 length: 14 residues. V lost 2 bases to trimming and J lost 7 bases, with 10 bases between them. Here the CDR3 DNA reads TGTGCCAGCAGCTTTACAGCATACAATTCACCCCTCCACTTT. It specifies CASSFTAYNSPLHF. The whole variable domain, filled in from reference TRBV5-6 and TRBJ1-6, reads DAGVTQSPTHLIKTRGQQVTLRCSPKSGHDTVSWYQQALGQGPQFIFQYYEEEERQRGNFPDRFSGHQFPNYSSELNVNALLLGDSALYLCASSFTAYNSPLHFGNGTRLTVT.

V gene TRBV2 combines with J gene TRBJ2-3; TRBD2 might be the D (6 bases). Trimming stripped 8 bases from V and 2 bases from J, with 14 bases between. The CDR3 runs 14 residues. The germline V gene encodes CDR1 SNHLY and CDR2 FYNNEI. The CDR3, as DNA: TGTGCCAGCGGGCGGGGCGCTCTCACAGATACGCAGTATTTT. This codes for CASGRGALTDTQYF.

This clone was seen only a few times. This rearrangement joins TRBV5-1 to TRBJ2-5, with a weak D call TRBD1 (7 bases). CDR1 is SGHRS and CDR2 is YFSETQ in the germline V gene. Trimming removed 4 bases from V and 2 bases from J, with 12 bases in between. CDR3 length equals 14 residues. The CDR3 here is CASSAGQIQETQYF. The CDR3, as DNA: TGCGCCAGCAGCGCGGGACAGATTCAAGAGACCCAGTACTTC.

The chain joins TRBV5-4 to TRBJ2-5; 8 bases align to TRBD2. Per germline, CDR1 SGHNT and CDR2 YYREEE (reference sequence). V dropped 0 bases and J dropped 4; count of bases not matched to a gene: 11. There are 17 residues in the CDR3. The CDR3: CASSLVGTRAIGETQYF. CDR3 bases: TGTGCCAGCAGCTTGGTTGGGACTAGAGCAATCGGAGAGACCCAGTACTTC. Full variable domain (outside the CDR3, taken from reference TRBV5-4 and TRBJ2-5): ETGVTQSPTHLIKTRGQQVTLRCSSQSGHNTVSWYQQALGQGPQFIFQYYREEENGRGNFPPRFSGLQFPNYSSELNVNALELDDSALYLCASSLVGTRAIGETQYFGPGTRLLVL.

This clone was recorded only once. The CDR3 loop reads CASSMGRNTEAFF. As DNA, the CDR3 is TGTGCCAGTAGTATGGGCAGGAACACTGAAGCTTTCTTT. The V call is TRBV19, the J call TRBJ1-1, with D unresolved. V shed 3 bases and J shed 1 base, with 6 bases lying between them. CDR1 LNHDA and CDR2 SQIVND come from the germline V gene (reference sequence). The CDR3 is made up of 13 amino acids.

The gene calls are TRBV5-1 and TRBJ2-7; the D is unclear. The germline CDR1 and CDR2 sequences are SGHRS and YFSETQ. The V and J ends lost 0 bases and 7 bases respectively, with 8 bases between them. The CDR3 runs to 12 residues. The CDR3 sequence: CASSLVGEEQYF. CDR3 in DNA: TGCGCCAGCAGCTTGGTCGGTGAGGAGCAGTACTTC.

The chain uses TRBV7-8 and TRBJ1-1; 7 bases are shared with TRBD1. Germline values: CDR1 SGHVS, CDR2 FQNEAQ. The CDR3 loop spans 15 amino acids. Trimming took 5 bases from V and 7 from J; bases not matched to a gene: 13. CDR3 loop: CASSPQPGQQYEAFF. CDR3 nucleotides: TGTGCCAGCAGCCCCCAGCCGGGACAGCAGTATGAAGCTTTCTTT.

This clone was detected only a few times. The chain is built from TRBV1 and TRBJ1-1; TRBD1 was called by the table and not checked on the DNA. TRBV1 is listed as a pseudogene. The CDR3 extends over 15 amino acids. The CDR3 loop is CTSNRNRGRNTEAFF. The CDR3 DNA sequence: TGCACCAGCAACCGGAACAGGGGGCGGAACACTGAAGCTTTCTTT.

The chain couples TRBV7-2 to TRBJ2-7; 7 nucleotides agree with TRBD1. This CDR3 has 16 residues. Germline V gene lookup returns CDR1 SGHTA and CDR2 FQGNSA. Trimming cost V 5 bases and J 0 bases; bases outside gene matches: 10. CDR3 nucleotides: TGTGCCAGCAGCCTTATGGACAGGATCTCCTCCTACGAGCAGTACTTC. Translation gives CASSLMDRISSYEQYF.

In this sample, this clone turned up a few times. This sequence joins TRBV7-9 and TRBJ1-2, with a weak D call TRBD1 (6 bases). CDR3 length: 13 residues. The V gene lost 5 bases and the J gene lost 9 bases, with 16 bases spanning the gap. From germline, CDR1 is SEHNR and CDR2 FQNEAQ (reference sequence). In nucleotides, the CDR3 is TGTGCCAGCAGCCAGACAACGGGACATCGCTACACCTTC. Protein sequence: CASSQTTGHRYTF.

CDR3 nucleotide sequence: TGTGCCAGCAGCGTAGGAACCCGCACTTACAATGAGCAGTTCTTC. Translated, it gives CASSVGTRTYNEQFF. V gene TRBV9 combines with J gene TRBJ2-1; D unclear. The CDR3 runs 15 residues. The V end was cut by 0 bases, the J end by 4 bases, with 11 bases between. The germline V gene has CDR1 SGDLS and CDR2 YYNGEE.

The chain employs TRBV7-9 and TRBJ1-1, with D uncertain. Germline lookup yields CDR1 SEHNR and CDR2 FQNEAQ (reference sequence). CDR3 size: 13 residues. Trimming removed 5 bases at V and 0 bases at J, with 7 bases between. CDR3 sequence: CASSAEMNTEAFF. In nucleotides, the CDR3 is TGTGCCAGCAGCGCTGAGATGAACACTGAAGCTTTCTTT.

This clone appeared a few times. The chain has TRBV7-9 and TRBJ2-5; TRBD1 matches at 8 bases. The CDR3 has 15 amino acids. CDR1 is SEHNR and CDR2 is FQNEAQ in the germline V gene (reference sequence). With 3 bases clipped from V and 5 bases from J, the junction kept 8 bases outside the gene matches. CDR3 loop: CASSFSTGGWETQYF. The CDR3 bases are TGTGCCAGCAGCTTCAGTACAGGGGGTTGGGAGACCCAGTACTTC.

The chain is built from TRBV7-6 and TRBJ2-3, with a possible D match to TRBD1 (5 bases). The germline V gene has CDR1 SGHVS and CDR2 FNYEAQ. Trimming stripped 2 bases from V and 4 bases from J, with 13 bases between. The CDR3 covers 15 residues. CDR3 sequence reads: CASSLSRAKADTQYF. The CDR3 nucleotides are TGTGCCAGCAGCTTAAGCAGGGCTAAAGCAGATACGCAGTATTTT.

As for this clone: The same CDR3 is also encoded by other DNA sequences in this sample. The rearrangement links TRBV19 to TRBJ2-7; D gene uncertain. Germline CDR1 and CDR2: LNHDA and SQIVND (reference sequence). CDR3 length: 13 residues. V dropped 3 bases and J dropped 0 bases, with 6 bases sitting between them. CDR3 DNA sequence: TGTGCCAGTAGTATCACTGCCTCCTACGAGCAGTACTTC. It yields the protein CASSITASYEQYF. The full variable domain, rest sourced from reference TRBV19 and TRBJ2-7, is DGGITQSPKYLFRKEGQNVTLSCEQNLNHDAMYWYRQDPGQGLRLIYYSQIVNDFQKGDIAEGYSVSREKKESFPLTVTSAQKNPTAFYLCASSITASYEQYFGPGTRLTVT.

CDR3 sequence: CASSWGGTSSYNEQFF. For the CDR3, the DNA is TGTGCCAGCAGCTGGGGAGGGACTAGCTCCTACAATGAGCAGTTCTTC. The chain uses TRBV7-2 and TRBJ2-1; 8 bases align to TRBD2. This CDR3 region has 16 residues. V shed 4 bases, J shed 0 bases, and the junction held 5 bases outside the gene matches. Per germline, CDR1 SGHTA and CDR2 FQGNSA.

V is TRBV13 and J is TRBJ2-1; TRBD1 matches 10 bases. The junction had 13 bases not matched to a gene; V was cut back by 5 bases and J by 12 bases. This CDR3 is built from 15 residues. CDR1 is PRHDT, CDR2 FYEKMQ, per germline (reference sequence). This chain's CDR3 is CASSLTRQGALRQFF. The CDR3 DNA reads as TGTGCCAGCAGCCTCACCAGACAGGGGGCCCTACGGCAGTTCTTC.

A few counts support this clone. V and J are TRBV15 and TRBJ1-2; TRBD1 agrees at 9 bases. The CDR3 runs 16 residues. CDR1 and CDR2 (germline): LNHNV, YYDKDF (reference sequence). After removal of 3 bases from V and 6 bases from J, the junction contained 11 bases not matched to a gene. The CDR3 loop reads CATSSSPGTGIHGYTF. The CDR3 region has the DNA TGTGCCACCAGCAGTAGCCCCGGGACAGGGATACATGGCTACACCTTC.

As regards this clone: A read error may account for a junction end that differs from germline. The V gene is TRBV10-1, the J gene TRBJ1-5; TRBD1 matches at 8 bases. The CDR3 sequence is 11 residues long. Germline lookup yields CDR1 WNHNN and CDR2 SYGVQD (reference sequence). The CDR3 protein is CASRAPGQESF. The DNA of the CDR3 is TGCGCCAGCAGGGCACCGGGACAGGAAAGTTTT.

This rearrangement joins TRBV27 to TRBJ1-1; 7 bases fit TRBD1. V was pared by 3 bases and J by 1 base, with 8 bases of the junction left unmatched. This CDR3 spans 16 amino acids. Germline V gene lookup returns CDR1 MNHEY and CDR2 SMNVEV (reference sequence). CDR3 in amino acids: CASSLIRQGWNTEAFF. The DNA for the CDR3 is TGTGCCAGCAGTTTGATTAGACAGGGCTGGAACACTGAAGCTTTCTTT.

V gene TRBV19 combines with J gene TRBJ2-7; tentative D call: TRBD1 (6 bases). V was cut by 3 bases and J by 2 bases, with 11 bases left in between. The germline CDR1 and CDR2 sequences are LNHDA and SQIVND (reference sequence). The CDR3 is made up of 14 amino acids. This CDR3 is CASSIQGIPYEQYF. CDR3 nucleotides: TGTGCCAGTAGTATCCAGGGGATTCCCTACGAGCAGTACTTC.

This clone was seen once. The chain links TRBV6-5 to TRBJ2-1; possibly TRBD2 for D (5 bases). Germline-derived CDR1 and CDR2 are MNHEY and SVGAGI. This CDR3 has 14 residues. V was clipped by 0 bases and J by 10 bases, with 13 bases between them. The CDR3 is CASSYSWEPPEQFF. The CDR3 region has the DNA TGTGCCAGCAGTTACTCGTGGGAGCCCCCCGAGCAGTTCTTC.

This clone has more than one count but fewer than ten. This rearrangement joins TRBV6-5 to TRBJ1-6, with TRBD1 matching over 8 bases. The CDR3 runs to 14 residues. Germline V gives CDR1 MNHEY, CDR2 SVGAGI. V shed 6 bases and J 8 bases; nucleotides not matched to a gene: 6. The CDR3 DNA reads TGTGCCAGCAGGCGCCAGGGGGCGTATTCACCCCTCCACTTT. It translates to CASRRQGAYSPLHF.